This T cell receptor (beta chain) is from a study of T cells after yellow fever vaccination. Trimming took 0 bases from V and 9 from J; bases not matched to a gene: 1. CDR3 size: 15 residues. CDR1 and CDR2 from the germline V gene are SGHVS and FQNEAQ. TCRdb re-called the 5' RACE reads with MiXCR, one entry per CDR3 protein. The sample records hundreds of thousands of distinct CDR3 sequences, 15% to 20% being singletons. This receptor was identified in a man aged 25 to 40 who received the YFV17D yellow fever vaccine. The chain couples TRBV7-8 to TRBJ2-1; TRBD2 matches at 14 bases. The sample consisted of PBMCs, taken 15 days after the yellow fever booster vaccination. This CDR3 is CASSLAGLAGAEQFF. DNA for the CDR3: TGTGCCAGCAGCTTAGCGGGACTAGCGGGAGCTGAGCAGTTCTTC.